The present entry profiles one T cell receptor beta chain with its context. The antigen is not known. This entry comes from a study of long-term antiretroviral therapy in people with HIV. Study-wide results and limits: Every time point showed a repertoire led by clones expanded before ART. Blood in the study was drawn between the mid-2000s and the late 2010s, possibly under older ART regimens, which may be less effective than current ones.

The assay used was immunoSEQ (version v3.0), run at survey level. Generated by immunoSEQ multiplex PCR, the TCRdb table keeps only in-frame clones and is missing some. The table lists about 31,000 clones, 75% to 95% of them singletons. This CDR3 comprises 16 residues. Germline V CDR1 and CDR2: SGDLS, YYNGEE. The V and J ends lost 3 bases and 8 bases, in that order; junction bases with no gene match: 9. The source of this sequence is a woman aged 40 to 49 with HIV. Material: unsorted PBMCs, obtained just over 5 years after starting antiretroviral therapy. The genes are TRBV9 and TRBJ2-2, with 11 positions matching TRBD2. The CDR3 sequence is CASSETSGAPGGELFF. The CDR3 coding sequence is TGTGCCAGCAGCGAGACTAGCGGGGCCCCAGGGGGGGAGCTGTTTTTT.